The entry that follows covers one TCR beta chain sequence. The antigen remains undetermined. Vbeta (60) and Jbeta (13) primers were used in the PCR. The repertoire was sequenced with immunoSEQ multiplex PCR; TCRdb's copy has only in-frame clones and lacks some. The sample has 150,000 to 200,000 clones, approximately 11% seen once; the top ten hold about 8%. V dropped 5 bases and J dropped 6; count of bases not matched to a gene: 10. Germline lookup yields CDR1 MNHNS and CDR2 SASEGT. The CDR3 has 15 amino acids. The sample is drawn from a study of cytomegalovirus exposure and HLA in healthy donors. Study findings and constraints: Within an earlier analysis, most TCR beta V segments proved productive either about 87% or about 30% of the time. CMV antigen specificity was confirmed in vitro for a few CMV-associated chains. In a later analysis, most CMV-associated TCR beta chains appeared HLA-restricted.

This receptor was obtained from a man aged 50-60 years in good health and CMV-seropositive. The sequencing sample was made of PBMCs. V is TRBV6-1 and J is TRBJ2-1, with TRBD1 matching over 7 bases. The CDR3 reads CASSLRQGLGNEQFF. The CDR3 DNA reads as TGTGCCAGCAGTCTTCGACAGGGATTGGGCAATGAGCAGTTCTTC.